These 29 T cell receptor beta chains share one sample of origin, sequenced in a study of CD8+CD57+ T cells in acquired aplastic anemia. Before being chosen for sequencing, patients had shown CD8+CD57+ cell expansion by flow cytometry. Genomic DNA acted as the template from which TCR beta VDJ combination and CDR3 sequence profiling were carried out. Each CDR3 protein is one row after TCRdb ran MiXCR on the reads. There are about 120,000 distinct CDR3 sequences in the sample; 50% to 60% occur only once, and around 29% lies in the top ten. Sequenced input: sorted CD4+, CD8+, or CD8+CD57+ T cells (not recorded which) from PBMCs. These receptors all come from a human donor with aplastic anemia.

The chain carries TRBV6-2 or TRBV6-3 and TRBJ1-1; D remains unclear. The CDR3 sequence is 14 residues long. CDR1 MNHEY and CDR2 SVGEGT come from the germline V gene. V was clipped by 0 bases and J by 3 bases, with 8 bases between them. This CDR3 is CASSYSAEDTEAFF. CDR3 in DNA: TGTGCCAGCAGTTACTCGGCCGAAGACACTGAAGCTTTCTTT.

This chain uses TRBV10-3 with TRBJ2-5; D is ambiguous. The V end was cut by 10 bases, the J end by 5 bases, with 14 bases between. Germline CDR1 reads ENHRY; CDR2 reads SYGVKD. This CDR3 has 12 residues. DNA for the CDR3: TGTGCCAGCGAATTGTGGCGGGAGACCCAGTACTTC. Translating it yields CASELWRETQYF.

The chain is built from TRBV20-1 and TRBJ2-7; TRBD2 matches at 7 bases. Germline CDR1 is DFQATT and CDR2 is SNEGSKA (reference sequence). CDR3 size: 13 residues. J lost 2 bases, V lost 6 bases, and 7 bases had no gene match. Here the CDR3 reads CSARGLLTYEQYF. In DNA form, the CDR3 reads TGCAGTGCACGGGGACTACTAACCTACGAGCAGTACTTC.

This clonotype has just one count. This rearrangement joins TRBV7-6 to TRBJ2-7, with D perhaps TRBD1 (6 bases). Trimming removed 5 bases from V and 5 bases from J, with 19 bases in between. Germline V gives CDR1 SGHVS, CDR2 FNYEAQ. The CDR3 covers 15 residues. Here the CDR3 DNA reads TGTGCCAGCAGCCAAGAGGAACAGGGTGGTAACGAGCAGTACTTC. It translates to CASSQEEQGGNEQYF.

The V and J genes are TRBV27 and TRBJ2-2; tentatively, D is TRBD1 (5 bases). The ends were cut back, 4 bases at V and 0 bases at J, with 6 bases in the middle. The V gene's germline CDR1 is MNHEY and CDR2 SMNVEV (reference sequence). The CDR3 is made up of 14 amino acids. CDR3 sequence: CASSYRSNTGELFF. The CDR3, as DNA: TGTGCCAGCAGTTACAGGTCGAACACCGGGGAGCTGTTTTTT.

This clonotype was counted only a few times. The rearrangement joins TRBV10-3 to TRBJ1-1; D ambiguous. V was trimmed by 3 bases and J by 0 bases, leaving 17 bases between them. The CDR3 sequence is 17 residues long. Germline-derived CDR1 and CDR2 are ENHRY and SYGVKD. DNA for the CDR3: TGTGCCATCAGTGAAATGTCGACTTTAAGCATGAACACTGAAGCTTTCTTT. It codes for CAISEMSTLSMNTEAFF.

This clonotype has ten or more counts. The rearrangement joins TRBV10-1 to TRBJ1-2; 11 bases fit TRBD1. Trimming cost V 8 bases and J 6 bases; bases outside gene matches: 8. This CDR3 is built from 14 residues. Looked up from germline, CDR1 is WNHNN and CDR2 is SYGVQD (reference sequence). For the CDR3, the DNA is TGCGCCAGCTCCCAGGGGGGACAGGGGGATGGCTACACCTTC. Translation: CASSQGGQGDGYTF.

V is TRBV2 and J is TRBJ2-1; D unclear. Germline CDR1 SNHLY, CDR2 FYNNEI. The CDR3 covers 12 residues. V gave up 4 bases and J gave up 12 bases, with 13 bases separating them. The CDR3, as DNA: TGTGCCAGCAGTGGGGGATTGAGTTGGCAGTTCTTC. Translated, it gives CASSGGLSWQFF.

The gene calls are TRBV25-1 and TRBJ1-1; 8 nucleotides align to TRBD1. V lost 4 bases to trimming and J lost 0 bases; unmatched junction nucleotides: 7. The germline CDR1 and CDR2 sequences are MGHDK and SYGVNS. The CDR3 extends over 16 amino acids. The CDR3 DNA follows: TGTGCCAGCAGTGCGATACGGACAGGGATGAACACTGAAGCTTTCTTT. Its translation is CASSAIRTGMNTEAFF.

This clonotype was counted many times. The chain employs TRBV5-4 and TRBJ2-7; 7 positions match TRBD1. The germline V gene has CDR1 SGHNT and CDR2 YYREEE (reference sequence). CDR3 length: 15 residues. V trimming: 5 bases; J trimming: 1 base; junction bases outside the gene matches: 9. CDR3 nucleotide sequence: TGTGCCAGCAGTGCGTTTGACAGGGAGTCCTACGAGCAGTACTTC. Protein: CASSAFDRESYEQYF. The variable domain in full, completed from reference TRBV5-4 and TRBJ2-7, reads ETGVTQSPTHLIKTRGQQVTLRCSSQSGHNTVSWYQQALGQGPQFIFQYYREEENGRGNFPPRFSGLQFPNYSSELNVNALELDDSALYLCASSAFDRESYEQYFGPGTRLTVT.

The chain is built from TRBV27 and TRBJ1-1, with D unresolved. The length of the CDR3 is 14 residues. Trimming shortened V by 4 bases and J by 3 bases, and 12 bases separated the two germline ends. Germline CDR1 is MNHEY and CDR2 is SMNVEV (reference sequence). In DNA form, the CDR3 reads TGTGCCAGCAGTTCAGGACCTGAACACACTGAAGCTTTCTTT. Protein sequence: CASSSGPEHTEAFF.

This chain uses TRBV27 with TRBJ1-1; the match to TRBD1 covers 7 bases. J was trimmed by 4 bases and V by 5 bases; bases with no gene match: 10. Germline CDR1 MNHEY, CDR2 SMNVEV (reference sequence). There are 15 residues in the CDR3. The DNA of the CDR3 is TGTGCCAGCAGTCCTGCCGGGACAGTTTCCACTGAAGCTTTCTTT. Translating it yields CASSPAGTVSTEAFF.

This clonotype was detected a few times. The CDR3 end shows no conserved phenylalanine or tryptophan, and so a read error is likely. The DNA is left out, because the CDR3 cannot be placed on it with certainty; the CDR3 is given as TCRdb lists it. V and J are TRBV4-3 and TRBJ2-7; the listed D gene, TRBD1, was not tested against the DNA. The CDR3 extends over 8 residues, inclusive of both ends. CDR1 LGHNA and CDR2 YSLEER come from the germline V gene. CDR3 sequence: CASSRGWR.

This clonotype turned up a few times. The CDR3 bases are TGTGCCAGCAGCCGTAGCGGGACGGAGACCCAGTACTTC. As protein: CASSRSGTETQYF. The rearrangement links TRBV7-2 to TRBJ2-5; 8 bases align to TRBD2. J lost 5 bases, V lost 5 bases, and 4 bases had no gene match. CDR3 length equals 13 residues. Germline-derived CDR1 and CDR2 are SGHTA and FQGNSA.

The rearrangement links TRBV24-1 to TRBJ2-1, with 7 bases identical to TRBD1. The germline V gene encodes CDR1 KGHDR and CDR2 SFDVKD. The V segment lost 1 base and the J segment 5 bases; nucleotides outside the gene matches: 4. This CDR3 has 15 amino acids. In DNA, the CDR3 is TGTGCCACCAGTGATTTCCGGGACAGCCACAATGAGCAGTTCTTC. This codes for CATSDFRDSHNEQFF.

In this sample, this clonotype turned up many times. The rearrangement uses TRBV4-1 and TRBJ2-7; D not certain. The germline V gene encodes CDR1 MGHRA and CDR2 YSYEKL. The CDR3 spans 16 residues. V shed 1 base and J shed 2 bases, with 15 bases lying between them. The CDR3 DNA reads TGCGCCAGCAGCCAAGCCGGGCGACTTGCAACCTACGAGCAGTACTTC. Its translation is CASSQAGRLATYEQYF.

V gene TRBV7-8 combines with J gene TRBJ2-5; D gene unclear. V shed 1 base and J shed 2 bases, with 8 bases lying between them. CDR3 length equals 14 residues. CDR1 and CDR2 from the germline V gene are SGHVS and FQNEAQ. The CDR3 reads CASSLGGLQETQYF. In nucleotides, the CDR3 is TGTGCCAGCAGCTTAGGTGGGTTGCAAGAGACCCAGTACTTC. The full variable domain, its missing parts supplied by reference TRBV7-8 and TRBJ2-5, is GAGVSQSPRYKVAKRGQDVALRCDPISGHVSLFWYQQALGQGPEFLTYFQNEAQLDKSGLPSDRFFAERPEGSVSTLKIQRTQQEDSAVYLCASSLGGLQETQYFGPGTRLLVL.

Details on this clonotype: The conserved phenylalanine or tryptophan normally closing the CDR3 is absent here, so this likely arose from a read error. V is TRBV25-1 and J is TRBJ2-3, with no clear D. Trimming pared 6 bases from V and 2 bases from J, leaving 9 bases between. The CDR3 has 13 residues. Germline-derived CDR1 and CDR2 are MGHDK and SYGVNS. CDR3 sequence (DNA): TGTGCCAGCAGCTACGCATTCACAGATACGCAGTATTCT. Its protein product is CASSYAFTDTQYS.

The V and J genes are TRBV2 and TRBJ1-1; D is perhaps TRBD1 (5 bases). The germline V gene encodes CDR1 SNHLY and CDR2 FYNNEI. The CDR3 contains 13 residues. Trimming cost V 1 base and J 6 bases, with 9 bases left between them. The DNA for the CDR3 is TGTGCCAGCAGTGAAGTCAGGGTCCCTGAAGCTTTCTTT. Encoded protein: CASSEVRVPEAFF.

The chain carries TRBV5-1 and TRBJ2-5; TRBD2 matches 13 bases. Trimming at V came to 4 bases and at J to 5 bases, leaving 8 bases not matched to a gene. Germline lookup yields CDR1 SGHRS and CDR2 YFSETQ. This CDR3 has 16 amino acids. The CDR3 sequence is CASSLRLAGGEETQYF. The DNA for the CDR3 is TGCGCCAGCAGCCTTCGACTAGCGGGAGGAGAGGAGACCCAGTACTTC.

This clonotype came up many times. The gene calls are TRBV12-3 or TRBV12-4 and TRBJ2-4; TRBD1 matches 8 bases. V lost 6 bases and J lost 0; bases outside the gene matches: 7. The CDR3 has 16 residues. CDR3 sequence reads: CASSPDRARAKNIQYF. In nucleotides, the CDR3 is TGTGCCAGCAGCCCGGACAGGGCCAGAGCCAAAAACATTCAGTACTTC.

This chain connects TRBV4-1 to TRBJ1-6, with a weak D call TRBD1 (6 bases). There are 15 residues in the CDR3. V was trimmed by 8 bases and J by 10 bases, leaving 21 bases between them. The germline V gene encodes CDR1 MGHRA and CDR2 YSYEKL. The CDR3 DNA reads as TGCGCCAGCGCAAGCTCGGGACAACTAAACTCACCCCTCCACTTT. Its protein is CASASSGQLNSPLHF.

The V call is TRBV7-9, the J call TRBJ1-1; tentative D call: TRBD1 (6 bases). Germline values: CDR1 SEHNR, CDR2 FQNEAQ (reference sequence). The ends were cut back, 7 bases at V and 7 bases at J, with 10 bases in the middle. The CDR3 is 11 residues long. CDR3 DNA sequence: TGTGCCAGCATGGGGGGGCATGAAGCTTTCTTT. This gives the protein CASMGGHEAFF. The whole variable domain, filled in from reference TRBV7-9 and TRBJ1-1, reads DTGVSQNPRHKITKRGQNVTFRCDPISEHNRLYWYRQTLGQGPEFLTYFQNEAQLEKSRLLSDRFSAERPKGSFSTLEIQRTEQGDSAMYLCASMGGHEAFFGQGTRLTVV.

The J gene is TRBJ2-3, the V gene TRBV7-9; TRBD2 aligns across 7 bases. Germline CDR1 is SEHNR and CDR2 is FQNEAQ (reference sequence). The CDR3 runs 12 residues. With 5 bases clipped from V and 11 bases from J, the junction kept 7 bases outside the gene matches. The DNA of the CDR3 is TGTGCCAGCAGCCTGGGGGAGGGGAAGCAGTATTTT. Translation gives CASSLGEGKQYF.

The rearrangement uses TRBV9 and TRBJ2-3; 8 bases map to TRBD1. This CDR3 comprises 17 residues. J lost 6 bases, V lost 3 bases, and 15 bases had no gene match. Germline V gene sequence: CDR1 SGDLS, CDR2 YYNGEE. CDR3 region: CASSESPGQAGGDTQYF. The CDR3 coding sequence is TGTGCCAGCAGCGAATCCCCGGGACAGGCGGGTGGTGATACGCAGTATTTT.

The V gene is TRBV30, the J gene TRBJ2-2; possible D gene TRBD2, 6 bases. This CDR3 comprises 13 residues. Germline CDR1 is GTSNPN and CDR2 is SVGIG (reference sequence). Trimming removed 6 bases from V and 5 bases from J, with 13 bases in between. CDR3 in DNA: TGTGCCTGTTGGGGGGATCGGACCGGGGAGCTGTTTTTT. Protein sequence: CACWGDRTGELFF. The full variable domain, completed using reference TRBV30 and TRBJ2-2, is SQTIHQWPATLVQPVGSPLSLECTVEGTSNPNLYWYRQAAGRGLQLLFYSVGIGQISSEVPQNLSASRPQDRQFILSSKKLLLSDSGFYLCACWGDRTGELFFGEGSRLTVL.

This clonotype was seen a few times. The chain employs TRBV2 and TRBJ1-2; D not resolved. Germline values: CDR1 SNHLY, CDR2 FYNNEI. The CDR3 length is 12 residues. Between the trimmed V and J ends, which lost 8 bases and 4 bases, there was a span of 11 bases. The CDR3 loop reads CASRLGLYGYTF. CDR3 in DNA: TGTGCCAGCCGTCTAGGGCTCTATGGCTACACCTTC.

The CDR3 DNA reads TGCAGTGCTTTGTCCGACAGGGGCCTGACTTTC. This codes for CSALSDRGLTF. V is TRBV20-1 and J is TRBJ2-6; 8 bases align to TRBD1. The junction had 6 bases not matched to a gene; V was cut back by 5 bases and J by 15 bases. CDR1 is DFQATT, CDR2 SNEGSKA, per germline (reference sequence). The CDR3 consists of 11 residues.

CDR3 sequence: CASSIGTVPSYTF. The CDR3 bases are TGTGCCAGTAGTATAGGGACCGTCCCCAGCTACACCTTC. The chain couples TRBV19 to TRBJ1-2; the D is unclear. V was pared by 1 base and J by 9 bases, with 12 bases between. Per the germline V gene, CDR1 is LNHDA and CDR2 is SQIVND (reference sequence). The CDR3 length is 13 residues.